This is a list of T cell receptor beta chains from one sample in a study of blood T cell repertoires in COVID-19. The assay was immunoSEQ multiplex PCR, and TCRdb's table has in-frame clones only and misses some. The sample carries more than 90,000 clones, about 92% recorded once. Sequenced input: peripheral blood. The source is a man in his fifties or sixties with active COVID-19. Each CDR3 is given with its conserved first and last residue. A D gene is named only where the DNA matches it firmly. Some rows mark clone size as missing; the rest say once, few, many or name a class of expanded clone.

- | TRBJ2-5 | - | TRBV4-1 | TGCGCCAGCAGCCAAGAGGGGCGGTACCAAGAGACCCAGTACTTC | CASSQEGRYQETQYF
TRBD2 | TRBJ2-7 | - | TRBV27 | TGTGCCAGCTTGGACGGGGGGACCTACGAGCAGTACTTC | CASLDGGTYEQYF
TRBD2 | TRBJ2-1 | - | TRBV3-1/TRBV3-2 | TGTGCCAGCAGCCACCCTGGGGGGACTAGGGTCTACAATGAGCAGTTCTTC | CASSHPGGTRVYNEQFF
- | TRBJ1-5 | - | TRBV10-1 | TGCGCCACCCAAACAGGGCGCCTGTCCCAGCATTTT | CATQTGRLSQHF
- | TRBJ1-1 | once | TRBV10-2 | TGCGCCAGCCGAAGGACACAACAGAACACTGAAGCTTTCTTT | CASRRTQQNTEAFF
- | TRBJ1-2 | - | TRBV28 | TGTGCCAGCAGCCCATCGCGGCTGCCTAACTATGGCTACACCTTC | CASSPSRLPNYGYTF
TRBD2 | TRBJ2-7 | - | TRBV7-2 | TGTGCCAGCAGCTCCCACGGCGGGAGGGCCGGGAACGAGCAGTACTTC | CASSSHGGRAGNEQYF
- | TRBJ1-2 | - | TRBV27 | TGTGCCAGCAGGCAGGCGTTGTCAAATGGCTACACCTTC | CASRQALSNGYTF
- | TRBJ2-3 | - | TRBV3-1/TRBV3-2 | TGTGCCAGCCAGGGATCTAGCACAGATACGCAGTATTTT | CASQGSSTDTQYF
TRBD1 | TRBJ2-7 | - | TRBV18 | TGTGCCAGCTCACCACCGGGACAGACCTACGAGCAGTACTTC | CASSPPGQTYEQYF
- | TRBJ2-3 | - | TRBV3-1/TRBV3-2 | TGTGCCAGCAGCCAAGGCGCAATTAAGACAGATACGCAGTATTTT | CASSQGAIKTDTQYF
TRBD1 | TRBJ1-3 | - | TRBV5-6 | TGTGCCAGCGGCAGGGGGTCGTCAGGAAACACCATATATTTT | CASGRGSSGNTIYF
- | TRBJ1-1 | - | TRBV16 | TGTGCCAGCAGCCAATCAACAGAGAACACTGAAGCTTTCTTT | CASSQSTENTEAFF
- | TRBJ1-2 | - | TRBV9 | TGTGCCAGCAGCAAGGACAGTGCCAACTATGGCTACACCTTC | CASSKDSANYGYTF
TRBD2 | TRBJ2-3 | - | TRBV15 | TGTGCCACCAGCCTATCGGGGGGGTCAGATACGCAGTATTTT | CATSLSGGSDTQYF
- | TRBJ1-1 | once | TRBV6-1 | TGTGCCAGCAGTGAAGAGAGACTAAACACTGAAGCTTTCTTT | CASSEERLNTEAFF
TRBD1 | TRBJ1-1 | - | TRBV29-1 | TGCAGCGTCTTAGTACAGGGGGACACTGAAGCTTTCTTT | CSVLVQGDTEAFF
- | TRBJ2-2 | - | TRBV7-3 | TGTGCCAGCAGCTTACTCGGGAACACCGGGGAGCTGTTTTTT | CASSLLGNTGELFF
TRBD2 | TRBJ2-1 | - | TRBV28 | TGTGCCAGCAGTTTCAGCGGGAGCGGGAACAATGAGCAGTTCTTC | CASSFSGSGNNEQFF
TRBD1 | TRBJ2-5 | - | TRBV5-1 | TGCGCCAGCGGTAACAGGGGGAGCGAGACCCAGTACTTC | CASGNRGSETQYF
- | TRBJ1-1 | - | TRBV7-9 | TGTGCCAGCAGCTTAGCGCGGGGCATGGCCACTGAAGCTTTCTTT | CASSLARGMATEAFF
- | TRBJ1-1 | - | TRBV28 | TGTGCCAGCAGGCTGGGAGGGACTGAAGCTTTCTTT | CASRLGGTEAFF
- | TRBJ2-7 | - | TRBV10-3 | TGTGCCATCAGAGACGGAGTGACTCAATCGAGCGAGCAGTACTTC | CAIRDGVTQSSEQYF
- | TRBJ1-5 | - | TRBV28 | TGTGCCAGCAGGGGGCAGTACAATCAGCCCCAGCATTTT | CASRGQYNQPQHF
TRBD1 | TRBJ1-5 | - | TRBV23-1 | TGCGCCAGCAGGACCGACAGGGAGAAGGTGGTTGATCAGCCCCAGCATTTT | CASRTDREKVVDQPQHF
- | TRBJ1-1 | - | TRBV29-1 | TGCAGCGCAGGTAGCGTAAACACTGAAGCTTTCTTT | CSAGSVNTEAFF
- | TRBJ2-7 | once | TRBV28 | TGTGCCAGCAGTTCCATGGTGGGGGCCGAGTCCTACGAGCAGTACTTC | CASSSMVGAESYEQYF
TRBD1 | TRBJ1-2 | - | TRBV3-1/TRBV3-2 | TGTGCCAGCAGCCCACGGGACAGGGGAACCGGCTACACCTTC | CASSPRDRGTGYTF
TRBD2 | TRBJ2-1 | - | TRBV7-9 | TGTGCCAGCAGCTCAGTACGTACTAGCGCCCATGAGCAGTTCTTC | CASSSVRTSAHEQFF
TRBD2 | TRBJ2-1 | - | TRBV7-9 | TGTGCCAGCAGCTTGGACTGGAGGGAGGGTGAGCAGTTCTTC | CASSLDWREGEQFF
TRBD2 | TRBJ2-1 | - | TRBV6-1 | TGTGCCAGCAGTGAACAGCGGGAGTACGATGAGCAGTTCTTC | CASSEQREYDEQFF
- | TRBJ1-1 | - | TRBV3-1/TRBV3-2 | TGTGCCAGCAGCCCCCAGGGGCGAACTGAAGCTTTCTTT | CASSPQGRTEAFF
TRBD2 | TRBJ2-1 | - | TRBV2 | TGTGCCAGCACCCCGACTAGCGGGGGAAACAATGAGCAGTTCTTC | CASTPTSGGNNEQFF
- | TRBJ2-2 | - | TRBV18 | TGTGCCAGCATGACAGGAGGCGGTACCGGGGAGCTGTTTTTT | CASMTGGGTGELFF
TRBD1 | TRBJ1-1 | - | TRBV28 | TGTGCCAGCCTCGGACAGGTTGTCACTGAAGCTTTCTTT | CASLGQVVTEAFF
- | TRBJ1-1 | - | TRBV7-8 | TGTGCCAGCAGCTTAGAACAGAGGAACACTGAAGCTTTCTTT | CASSLEQRNTEAFF
- | TRBJ2-7 | - | TRBV20-1 | TGCAGTGCCCTGGACAGCTACGAGCAGTACTTC | CSALDSYEQYF
TRBD2 | TRBJ2-5 | - | TRBV2 | TGTGCCAGCAGACCATGGCGGGAGATAACCACCGGGGAGACCCAGTACTTC | CASRPWREITTGETQYF
TRBD2 | TRBJ2-1 | - | TRBV25-1 | TGTGCCAGCAGCGACCCAGCGGGAGGGCCGTCACGTGAGCAGTTCTTC | CASSDPAGGPSREQFF
- | TRBJ2-5 | - | TRBV10-3 | TGTGCCATCGGGGCTAGCGTGGGGGTAGAGACCCAGTACTTC | CAIGASVGVETQYF
TRBD1 | TRBJ1-1 | - | TRBV6-5 | TGTGCCAGCAGTCCCGGGACAGGGTGGGGGACTGAAGCTTTCTTT | CASSPGTGWGTEAFF
TRBD2 | TRBJ2-3 | - | TRBV5-4 | TGTGCCAGCAGATTAGCGGGAGGCCGGGATACGCAGTATTTT | CASRLAGGRDTQYF
TRBD1 | TRBJ1-1 | once | TRBV9 | TGTGCCAGCAGCTCTGGGACAGGGGGCTCCACTGAAGCTTTCTTT | CASSSGTGGSTEAFF
TRBD2 | TRBJ2-7 | few | TRBV7-8 | TGTGCCAGCAGCCCAAGGACTAGCGGGAGTTACGAGCAGTACTTC | CASSPRTSGSYEQYF
TRBD1 | TRBJ1-4 | once | TRBV27 | TGTGCCAGCAGCCGCGGGACAGAAGATGAAAAACTGTTTTTT | CASSRGTEDEKLFF
- | TRBJ1-4 | - | TRBV30 | TGTGCCTGGAGTCTTCCAGGGAGGAGAAAACTGTTTTTT | CAWSLPGRRKLFF
TRBD2 | TRBJ2-3 | once | TRBV7-3 | TGTGCCAGCAGTCCCCATACTAGCGGGAGTCTCACAGATACGCAGTATTTT | CASSPHTSGSLTDTQYF
- | TRBJ2-1 | - | TRBV7-6 | TGTGCCAGCAGCTTAGGAGGTACGAAATACAATGAGCAGTTCTTC | CASSLGGTKYNEQFF
- | TRBJ2-2 | - | TRBV27 | TGTGCCAGTCAGCTTAGGGGGTTAACCGGGGAGCTGTTTTTT | CASQLRGLTGELFF
- | TRBJ2-2 | - | TRBV28 | TGTGCCAGCAGCACGGCGGGGGCTAACGTCGGGGAGCTGTTTTTT | CASSTAGANVGELFF
- | TRBJ1-4 | - | TRBV2 | TGTGCCAGCAGTGAACGGGGGTGGGTGAATGAAAAACTGTTTTTT | CASSERGWVNEKLFF
TRBD1 | TRBJ1-4 | - | TRBV18 | TGTGCCAGCTCCCGGGACAGGGGCGAAAAACTGTTTTTT | CASSRDRGEKLFF
- | TRBJ1-2 | once | TRBV7-8 | TGTGCCAGCAGCTATGGAGGGGACGGCTACACCTTC | CASSYGGDGYTF
TRBD1 | TRBJ1-5 | - | TRBV10-2 | TGCGCCAGCAGTCAACACCGGGACAGGGGGGGAAATCAGCCCCAGCATTTT | CASSQHRDRGGNQPQHF